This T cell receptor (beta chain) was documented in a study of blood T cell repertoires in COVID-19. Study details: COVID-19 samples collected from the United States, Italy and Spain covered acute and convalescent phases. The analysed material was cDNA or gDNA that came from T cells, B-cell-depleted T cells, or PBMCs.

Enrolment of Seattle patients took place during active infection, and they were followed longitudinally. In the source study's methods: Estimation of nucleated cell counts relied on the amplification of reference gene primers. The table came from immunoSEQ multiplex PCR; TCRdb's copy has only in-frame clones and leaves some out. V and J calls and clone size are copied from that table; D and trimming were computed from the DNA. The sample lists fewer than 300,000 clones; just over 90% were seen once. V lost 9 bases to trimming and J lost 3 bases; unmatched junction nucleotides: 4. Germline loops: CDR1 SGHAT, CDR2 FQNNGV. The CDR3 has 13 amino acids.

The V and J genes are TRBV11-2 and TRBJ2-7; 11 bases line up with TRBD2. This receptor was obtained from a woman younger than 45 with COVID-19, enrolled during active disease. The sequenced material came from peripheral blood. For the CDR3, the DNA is TGTGCCAGTAGACTAGCGGGGAGCTACGAGCAGTACTTC. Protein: CASRLAGSYEQYF.